One and the same sample provided the 22 T cell receptor beta chains below, sequenced in a study of shared clonotypes between healthy human individuals. Clones were read by immunoSEQ multiplex PCR, and TCRdb kept only the in-frame ones, dropping some. The data hold about 230,000 clones, with about 65% observed a single time. Sample: memory CD4+ T cells sorted from blood. Subset indicated: CD45RA-negative fraction. These receptors came from a man in his thirties or forties in good health.

V is TRBV25-1 and J is TRBJ2-2; no clear D. V lost 4 bases and J 1 base, leaving 7 bases between the germline ends. Germline lookup yields CDR1 MGHDK and CDR2 SYGVNS. This CDR3 has 14 residues. CDR3 nucleotides: TGTGCCAGCAGTGCCCCGGTGAACACCGGGGAGCTGTTTTTT. This encodes CASSAPVNTGELFF. Full variable domain (missing parts from reference TRBV25-1 and TRBJ2-2): EADIYQTPRYLVIGTGKKITLECSQTMGHDKMYWYQQDPGMELHLIHYSYGVNSTEKGDLSSESTVSRIRTEHFPLTLESARPSHTSQYLCASSAPVNTGELFFGEGSRLTVL.

The V call is TRBV9, the J call TRBJ2-1, with TRBD2 identical over 8 bases. Germline assignment: CDR1 SGDLS and CDR2 YYNGEE. The CDR3 length is 19 residues. V gave up 0 bases and J gave up 1 base; unmatched junction bases: 12. The CDR3 loop is CASSVDIGTGTSSYNEQFF. The DNA of the CDR3 is TGTGCCAGCAGCGTAGATATTGGGACGGGGACTAGTTCCTACAATGAGCAGTTCTTC. Supplemented by reference TRBV9 and TRBJ2-1, the full variable domain reads DSGVTQTPKHLITATGQRVTLRCSPRSGDLSVYWYQQSLDQGLQFLIQYYNGEERAKGNILERFSAQQFPDLHSELNLSSLELGDSALYFCASSVDIGTGTSSYNEQFFGPGTRLTVL.

This chain joins TRBV6-1 and TRBJ1-1; unclear D gene. V shed 5 bases and J shed 1 base, with 8 bases lying between them. The CDR3 has 13 amino acids. The germline V gene has CDR1 MNHNS and CDR2 SASEGT. CDR3 residues: CASSRTGNTEAFF. CDR3 sequence (DNA): TGTGCCAGCAGTCGGACGGGGAACACTGAAGCTTTCTTT.

The chain combines TRBV5-1 with TRBJ2-7; D is tentatively TRBD1 or TRBD2 (5 bases each). The CDR3 loop spans 12 amino acids. CDR1 is SGHRS, CDR2 YFSETQ, per germline. V shed 0 bases and J shed 6 bases, with 7 bases lying between them. The CDR3 nucleotides read TGCGCCAGCAGCTTGGGGGACGTCGAGCAGTACTTC. Translated: CASSLGDVEQYF.

This clone was seen only once. The CDR3, as DNA: TGTGCCAGCAGCCCGAGGACTAGCGGATACTACGAGCAGTACTTC. Protein: CASSPRTSGYYEQYF. The genes are TRBV11-2 and TRBJ2-7, with 10 bases aligning to TRBD2. The V segment lost 5 bases and the J segment 3 bases; nucleotides outside the gene matches: 7. Germline loops: CDR1 SGHAT, CDR2 FQNNGV. CDR3 length: 15 residues.

J is TRBJ1-2 and V is TRBV2; D ambiguous. Germline V lookup: CDR1 SNHLY, CDR2 FYNNEI. V was shortened by 3 bases and J by 8 bases, with 10 bases between the two germline ends. The CDR3 length is 12 residues. CDR3 DNA: TGTGCCAGCAGTGATGAATTAGGAGGCTACACCTTC. It yields the protein CASSDELGGYTF.

The chain recombines TRBV7-2 with TRBJ1-2; 7 positions match TRBD1. This CDR3 has 12 residues. V dropped 1 base and J dropped 14; count of bases not matched to a gene: 7. Germline CDR1 SGHTA, CDR2 FQGNSA. The CDR3 coding sequence is TGTGCCAGCAGCTTAGTGACAGGGACCTCAACCTTC. It is translated as CASSLVTGTSTF. Combining the CDR3 with reference TRBV7-2 and TRBJ1-2 gives the whole variable domain GAGVSQSPSNKVTEKGKDVELRCDPISGHTALYWYRQSLGQGLEFLIYFQGNSAPDKSGLPSDRFSAERTGGSVSTLTIQRTQQEDSAVYLCASSLVTGTSTFGSGTRLTVV.

V usage is TRBV11-2 and J usage is TRBJ2-7; D is possibly TRBD1 (5 bases). Trimming took 0 bases from V and 3 from J, leaving 9 bases between them. Germline CDR1 and CDR2: SGHAT and FQNNGV. The CDR3 is made up of 14 amino acids. CDR3 nucleotide sequence: TGTGCCAGCAGCTTAGACTTTACAGGCTACGAGCAGTACTTC. It specifies CASSLDFTGYEQYF. Drawing the rest from reference TRBV11-2 and TRBJ2-7, the complete variable domain is EAGVAQSPRYKIIEKRQSVAFWCNPISGHATLYWYQQILGQGPKLLIQFQNNGVVDDSQLPKDRFSAERLKGVDSTLKIQPAKLEDSAVYLCASSLDFTGYEQYFGPGTRLTVT.

J is TRBJ2-4 and V is TRBV7-3; D ambiguous. Trimming took 4 bases from V and 5 from J, leaving 12 bases between them. The V gene's germline CDR1 is SGHTA and CDR2 FQGTGA. The CDR3 is made up of 14 amino acids. The CDR3 coding sequence is TGTGCCAGCAGCTACTTTGACTTAGAAAACATTCAGTACTTC. Protein product: CASSYFDLENIQYF.

The chain is built from TRBV5-4 and TRBJ1-1; 8 bases match TRBD1. Unmatched junction bases numbered 3, after V lost 1 base and J lost 4 bases. The germline V gene has CDR1 SGHNT and CDR2 YYREEE (reference sequence). This CDR3 region has 14 residues. CDR3 sequence: CASSLTGGGTEAFF. The CDR3 DNA is TGTGCCAGCAGCTTGACAGGGGGAGGCACTGAAGCTTTCTTT. Variable domain in full (rest from reference TRBV5-4 and TRBJ1-1): ETGVTQSPTHLIKTRGQQVTLRCSSQSGHNTVSWYQQALGQGPQFIFQYYREEENGRGNFPPRFSGLQFPNYSSELNVNALELDDSALYLCASSLTGGGTEAFFGQGTRLTVV.

V gene TRBV9 combines with J gene TRBJ2-1; a possible D gene is TRBD1 (8 bases). Trimming took 2 bases from V and 6 from J, leaving 18 bases between them. Germline CDR1 reads SGDLS; CDR2 reads YYNGEE. The CDR3 contains 16 residues. CDR3 residues: CASSVQGASGLNEQFF. The DNA for the CDR3 is TGTGCCAGCAGCGTCCAGGGGGCTAGCGGCCTCAATGAGCAGTTCTTC.

On this clone itself: This specimen includes other DNA sequences encoding the same CDR3. The chain carries TRBV7-9 and TRBJ1-1; the D gene is possibly TRBD1 (5 bases). The germline V and J ends were trimmed by 1 base and 4 bases, with 10 bases remaining between them. Germline CDR1 and CDR2: SEHNR and FQNEAQ (reference sequence). This CDR3 contains 14 residues. CDR3 nucleotides: TGTGCCAGCAGCTTAGGCGTGGGGGGCACTGAAGCTTTCTTT. Translated, it gives CASSLGVGGTEAFF.

There are a few counts of this clone. V is TRBV5-1 and J is TRBJ2-3; maybe TRBD1 (5 bases). The CDR3 totals 16 residues. CDR1 SGHRS and CDR2 YFSETQ come from the germline V gene. The V gene lost 0 bases and the J gene lost 0 bases, with 11 bases spanning the gap. The CDR3 sequence: CASSLEGASSTDTQYF. CDR3 coding DNA: TGCGCCAGCAGCTTGGAAGGGGCTTCTAGCACAGATACGCAGTATTTT.

This clone was seen only a few times. This sequence joins TRBV5-1 and TRBJ2-3; TRBD1 matches at 7 bases. The germline gives CDR1 SGHRS, CDR2 YFSETQ. The CDR3 sequence is 18 residues long. The V and J ends lost 4 bases and 0 bases, in that order; junction bases with no gene match: 14. The CDR3 sequence is CASSVGTVSKRSTDTQYF. The CDR3 DNA reads as TGCGCCAGCAGCGTCGGGACAGTTAGCAAACGAAGCACAGATACGCAGTATTTT.

V usage is TRBV2 and J usage is TRBJ2-7, with D possibly being TRBD1 or TRBD2 (5 bases each). From germline, CDR1 is SNHLY and CDR2 FYNNEI. The CDR3 is 19 amino acids. The V gene lost 6 bases and the J gene lost 1 base, with 28 bases spanning the gap. In nucleotides, the CDR3 is TGTGCCAGCAGCCCGGGACCATCAACCCCTTCCGATTGGTCCTACGAGCAGTACTTC. This encodes CASSPGPSTPSDWSYEQYF.

This chain joins TRBV2 and TRBJ2-7; D remains ambiguous. This CDR3 is 13 amino acids long. V was trimmed by 8 bases and J by 6 bases, leaving 17 bases between them. Germline loops: CDR1 SNHLY, CDR2 FYNNEI. The CDR3 reads CASDLRTLGEQYF. DNA of the CDR3: TGTGCCAGCGACCTCAGGACCTTAGGCGAGCAGTACTTC.

This rearrangement joins TRBV18 to TRBJ2-5, with D hard to call. The germline V gene has CDR1 KGHSH and CDR2 LQKENI. The CDR3 runs 11 residues. Trimming cost V 4 bases and J 5 bases, with 5 bases left between them. The CDR3 DNA reads TGTGCCAGCTCACGGTCCGAGACCCAGTACTTC. Translation gives CASSRSETQYF.

This clone was picked up many times. V usage is TRBV2 and J usage is TRBJ2-1; 8 nucleotides agree with TRBD2. CDR1 is SNHLY, CDR2 FYNNEI, per germline. With V trimmed by 7 bases and J by 3 bases, 8 bases remained unmatched. This CDR3 contains 15 residues. CDR3 region: CASTRQLADYNEQFF. CDR3 nucleotide sequence: TGTGCCAGCACTCGTCAACTAGCGGACTACAATGAGCAGTTCTTC.

The chain combines TRBV19 with TRBJ1-1; D not certain. The V gene's germline CDR1 is LNHDA and CDR2 SQIVND (reference sequence). The length of the CDR3 is 13 residues. Trimming pared 10 bases from V and 1 base from J, leaving 13 bases between. Here the CDR3 DNA reads TGTGCCACTCGCCGGTCCGCGAACACTGAAGCTTTCTTT. Its protein product is CATRRSANTEAFF.

The J gene is TRBJ1-5, the V gene TRBV19; 11 nucleotides line up with TRBD1. The CDR3 sequence is 17 residues long. Germline V gives CDR1 LNHDA, CDR2 SQIVND (reference sequence). V lost 11 bases, J lost 0 bases, and 12 bases stayed unmatched. The CDR3 sequence is CALRGRDRGFSNQPQHF. Written as DNA, the CDR3 is TGTGCCCTCAGGGGCCGGGACAGGGGGTTTAGCAATCAGCCCCAGCATTTT.

The chain has TRBV6-1 and TRBJ2-5; TRBD2 agrees at 7 bases. Germline assignment: CDR1 MNHNS and CDR2 SASEGT. V shed 10 bases, J shed 5 bases, and the junction held 13 bases outside the gene matches. This CDR3 has 14 residues. The CDR3 nucleotides are TGTGCCACTACCGGGCGGGAGTGGGGTGAGACCCAGTACTTC. It codes for CATTGREWGETQYF.

This chain uses TRBV19 with TRBJ2-3; 12 bases align to TRBD1. Per the germline V gene, CDR1 is LNHDA and CDR2 is SQIVND (reference sequence). The CDR3 is 17 residues long. Germline trimming cut 6 bases from V and 7 bases from J; bases unmatched to any gene: 14. In nucleotides, the CDR3 is TGTGCCAGTAGCTCCTCGTTGGGGACAGGGGGCTTGTATACGCAGTATTTT. It specifies CASSSSLGTGGLYTQYF.